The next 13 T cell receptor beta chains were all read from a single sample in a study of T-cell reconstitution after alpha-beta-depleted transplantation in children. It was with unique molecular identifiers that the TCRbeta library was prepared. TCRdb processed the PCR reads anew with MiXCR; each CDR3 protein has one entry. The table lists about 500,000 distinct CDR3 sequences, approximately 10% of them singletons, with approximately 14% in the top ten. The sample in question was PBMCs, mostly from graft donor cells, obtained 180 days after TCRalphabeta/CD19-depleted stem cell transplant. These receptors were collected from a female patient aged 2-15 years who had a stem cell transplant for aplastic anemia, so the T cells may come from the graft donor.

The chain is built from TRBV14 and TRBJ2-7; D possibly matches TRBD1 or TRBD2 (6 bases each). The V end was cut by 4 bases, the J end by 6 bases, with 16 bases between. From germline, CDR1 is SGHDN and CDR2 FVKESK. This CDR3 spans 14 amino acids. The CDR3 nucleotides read TGTGCCAGCAGCCCTCCCGGGGGCAGGGGCGAGCAGTACGTC. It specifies CASSPPGGRGEQYV.

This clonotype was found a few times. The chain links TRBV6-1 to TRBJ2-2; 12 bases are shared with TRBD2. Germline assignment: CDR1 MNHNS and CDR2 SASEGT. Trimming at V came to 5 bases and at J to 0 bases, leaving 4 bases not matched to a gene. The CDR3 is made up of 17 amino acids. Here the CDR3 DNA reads TGTGCCAGCAGTCCACTAGCGGGAGGCCCGAACACCGGGGAGCTGTTTTTT. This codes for CASSPLAGGPNTGELFF.

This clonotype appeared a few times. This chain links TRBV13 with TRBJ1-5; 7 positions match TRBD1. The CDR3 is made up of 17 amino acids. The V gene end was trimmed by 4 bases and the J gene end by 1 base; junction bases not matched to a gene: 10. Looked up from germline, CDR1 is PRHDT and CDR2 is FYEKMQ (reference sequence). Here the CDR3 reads CASSSTGVGNSNQPQHF. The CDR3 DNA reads TGTGCCAGCAGCTCCACAGGGGTTGGGAACAGCAATCAGCCCCAGCATTTT.

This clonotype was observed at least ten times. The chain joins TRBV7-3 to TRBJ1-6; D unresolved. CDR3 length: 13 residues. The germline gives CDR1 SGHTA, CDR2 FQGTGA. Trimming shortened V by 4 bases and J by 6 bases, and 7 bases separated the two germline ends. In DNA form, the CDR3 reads TGTGCCAGCAGCTCAAACCTTAATTCACCCCTCCACTTT. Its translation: CASSSNLNSPLHF.

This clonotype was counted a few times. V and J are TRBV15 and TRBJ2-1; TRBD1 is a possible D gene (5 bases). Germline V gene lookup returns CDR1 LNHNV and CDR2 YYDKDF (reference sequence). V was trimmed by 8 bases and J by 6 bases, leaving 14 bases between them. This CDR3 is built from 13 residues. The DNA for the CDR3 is TGTGCCACCGGGTGGGGCCCGAGCAATGAGCAGTTCTTC. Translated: CATGWGPSNEQFF.

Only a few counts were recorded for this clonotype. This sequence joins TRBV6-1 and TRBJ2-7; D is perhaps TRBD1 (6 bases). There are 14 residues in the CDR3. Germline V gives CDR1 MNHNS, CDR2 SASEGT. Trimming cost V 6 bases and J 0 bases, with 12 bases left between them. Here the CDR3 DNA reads TGTGCCAGCAGCCTAAGGGACAACTCCTACGAGCAGTACTTC. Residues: CASSLRDNSYEQYF.

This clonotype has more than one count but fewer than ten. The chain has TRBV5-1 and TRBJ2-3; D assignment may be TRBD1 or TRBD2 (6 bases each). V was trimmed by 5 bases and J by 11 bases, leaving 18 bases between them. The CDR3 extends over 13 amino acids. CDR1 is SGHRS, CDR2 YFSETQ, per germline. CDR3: CASRRNPEGVQYF. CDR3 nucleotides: TGCGCCAGCAGGAGGAACCCGGAGGGGGTGCAGTATTTT.

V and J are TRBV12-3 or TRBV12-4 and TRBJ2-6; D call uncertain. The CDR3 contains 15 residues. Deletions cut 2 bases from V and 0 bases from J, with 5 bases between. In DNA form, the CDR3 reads TGTGCCAGCAGTTTACAGTTCTCTGGGGCCAACGTCCTGACTTTC. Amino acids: CASSLQFSGANVLTF.

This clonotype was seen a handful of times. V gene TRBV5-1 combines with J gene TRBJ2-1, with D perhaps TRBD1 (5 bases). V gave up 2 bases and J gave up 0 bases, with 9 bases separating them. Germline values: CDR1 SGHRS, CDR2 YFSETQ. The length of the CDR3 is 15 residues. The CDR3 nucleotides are TGCGCCAGCAGCTTACGGACATTCTCCTACAATGAGCAGTTCTTC. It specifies CASSLRTFSYNEQFF.

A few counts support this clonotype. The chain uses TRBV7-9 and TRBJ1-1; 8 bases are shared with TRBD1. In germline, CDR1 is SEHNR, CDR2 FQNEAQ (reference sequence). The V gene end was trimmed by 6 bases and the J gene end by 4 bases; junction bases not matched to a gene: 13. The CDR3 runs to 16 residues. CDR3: CASRPTTGALSTEAFF. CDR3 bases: TGTGCCAGCAGGCCCACGACAGGGGCGTTGAGCACTGAAGCTTTCTTT.

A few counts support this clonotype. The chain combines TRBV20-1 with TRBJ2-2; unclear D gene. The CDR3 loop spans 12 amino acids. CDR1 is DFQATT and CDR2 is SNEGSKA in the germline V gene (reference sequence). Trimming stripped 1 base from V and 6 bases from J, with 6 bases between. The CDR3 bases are TGCAGTGCTAGAGGTGGGCCCGGGGAGCTGTTTTTT. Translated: CSARGGPGELFF.

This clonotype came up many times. CDR3 amino acids: CSVDRTGGSSYNEQFF. CDR3 in DNA: TGCAGCGTTGACCGGACAGGTGGTAGCTCCTACAATGAGCAGTTCTTC. The V call is TRBV29-1, the J call TRBJ2-1; 7 bases are shared with TRBD1. Unmatched junction bases numbered 8, after V lost 3 bases and J lost 0 bases. This CDR3 contains 16 residues. Germline assignment: CDR1 SQVTM and CDR2 ANQGSEA.

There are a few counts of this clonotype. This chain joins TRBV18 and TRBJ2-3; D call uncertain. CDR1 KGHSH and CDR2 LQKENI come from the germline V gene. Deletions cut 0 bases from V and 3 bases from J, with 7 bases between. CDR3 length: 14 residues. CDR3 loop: CASSPPISTDTQYF. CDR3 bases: TGTGCCAGCTCACCACCGATCTCGACAGATACGCAGTATTTT.